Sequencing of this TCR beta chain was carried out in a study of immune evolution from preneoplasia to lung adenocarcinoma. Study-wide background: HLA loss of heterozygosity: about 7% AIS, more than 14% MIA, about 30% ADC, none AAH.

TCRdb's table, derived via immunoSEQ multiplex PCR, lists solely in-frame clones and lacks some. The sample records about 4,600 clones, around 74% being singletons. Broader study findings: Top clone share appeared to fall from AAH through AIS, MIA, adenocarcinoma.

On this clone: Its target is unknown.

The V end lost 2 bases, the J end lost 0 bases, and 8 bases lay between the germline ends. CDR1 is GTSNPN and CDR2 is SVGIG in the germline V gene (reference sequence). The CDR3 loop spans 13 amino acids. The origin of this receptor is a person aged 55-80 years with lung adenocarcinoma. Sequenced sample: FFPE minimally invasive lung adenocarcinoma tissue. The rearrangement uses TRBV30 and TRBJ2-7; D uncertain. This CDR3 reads CAWSLSPSYEQYF. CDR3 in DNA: TGTGCCTGGAGTTTATCCCCCTCCTACGAGCAGTACTTC. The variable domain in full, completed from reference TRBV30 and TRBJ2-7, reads SQTIHQWPATLVQPVGSPLSLECTVEGTSNPNLYWYRQAAGRGLQLLFYSVGIGQISSEVPQNLSASRPQDRQFILSSKKLLLSDSGFYLCAWSLSPSYEQYFGPGTRLTVT.